The 32 T cell receptor beta chains given below trace back to one sample, sequenced in a study of cytomegalovirus exposure and HLA in healthy donors. The primer mix had 60 Vbeta and 13 Jbeta primers. Only in-frame clones appear in the TCRdb table, and some are missing; sequencing was by immunoSEQ multiplex PCR. This sample has under 250,000 clones, with 60% to 80% found just once. The sequenced sample was PBMCs. Source of these receptors: a male donor in good health and CMV-seronegative.

The V call is TRBV19, the J call TRBJ1-2; D gene ambiguous. Germline-derived CDR1 and CDR2 are LNHDA and SQIVND (reference sequence). The CDR3 totals 14 residues. V was pared by 6 bases and J by 2 bases, with 13 bases between. CDR3 sequence reads: CASSQLPGNYGYTF. CDR3 bases: TGTGCCAGTAGCCAGTTACCGGGGAACTATGGCTACACCTTC.

In the case of this clone: The junction and the germline gene differ at one end; a read error may be behind it. This chain uses TRBV19 with TRBJ2-6; D is unclear. The CDR3 is 15 residues long. CDR1 and CDR2 from the germline V gene are LNHDA and SQIVND (reference sequence). The CDR3, as DNA: TGTGCCGGTAGTGCCAGTATTTCTGGGGCCAACGTCCTGACTTTC. It encodes CAGSASISGANVLTF.

As DNA, the CDR3 is TGTGCCAGCAGCTTGAGGCTAGCGGACACCGGGGAGCTGTTTTTT. It encodes CASSLRLADTGELFF. The V and J genes are TRBV5-4 and TRBJ2-2; 7 bases are a match to TRBD2. Germline CDR1 is SGHNT and CDR2 is YYREEE (reference sequence). Trimming at V came to 1 base and at J to 3 bases, leaving 3 bases not matched to a gene. The CDR3 has 15 residues. Full variable domain (remainder filled in from reference TRBV5-4 and TRBJ2-2): ETGVTQSPTHLIKTRGQQVTLRCSSQSGHNTVSWYQQALGQGPQFIFQYYREEENGRGNFPPRFSGLQFPNYSSELNVNALELDDSALYLCASSLRLADTGELFFGEGSRLTVL.

This chain connects TRBV19 to TRBJ2-7; maybe TRBD2 (5 bases). Germline-derived CDR1 and CDR2 are LNHDA and SQIVND (reference sequence). Trimming took 5 bases from V and 5 from J, leaving 13 bases between them. The CDR3 totals 13 residues. CDR3: CASSLPDGDEQYF. Written as DNA, the CDR3 is TGTGCCAGTAGTCTCCCAGACGGGGACGAGCAGTACTTC.

This clone was seen once. V gene TRBV10-1 combines with J gene TRBJ2-1; D might be TRBD2 (6 bases). Trimming shortened V by 5 bases and J by 5 bases, and 22 bases separated the two germline ends. CDR3 size: 17 residues. Germline values: CDR1 WNHNN, CDR2 SYGVQD (reference sequence). DNA of the CDR3: TGCGCCAGCAGTCCGCGGGGTGTTGGCGGGGCAAACAATGAGCAGTTCTTC. This translates into CASSPRGVGGANNEQFF.

This clone came up a few times. V gene TRBV6-1 combines with J gene TRBJ1-1; D is perhaps TRBD1 (6 bases). The CDR3 is 14 residues long. Germline V gene lookup returns CDR1 MNHNS and CDR2 SASEGT. V lost 5 bases and J lost 0, with 10 bases in between. Here the CDR3 DNA reads TGTGCCAGCAGTCCAGGGGCGGTGAACACTGAAGCTTTCTTT. Residues: CASSPGAVNTEAFF.

The chain joins TRBV11-2 to TRBJ2-3; no clear D gene. Between the trimmed V and J ends, which lost 1 base and 0 bases, there was a span of 11 bases. Per germline, CDR1 SGHAT and CDR2 FQNNGV. CDR3 size: 16 residues. The chain's CDR3 is CASSLGPQRSTDTQYF. CDR3 coding DNA: TGTGCCAGCAGCTTAGGGCCACAACGCAGCACAGATACGCAGTATTTT.

This rearrangement joins TRBV7-6 to TRBJ2-1; D is ambiguous. Germline values: CDR1 SGHVS, CDR2 FNYEAQ. This CDR3 region has 12 residues. Trimming took off 1 base at V and 11 bases at J, with 9 bases between the two ends. The CDR3 coding sequence is TGTGCCAGCAGCTTAGAGAACCAGAAGCAGTTCTTC. As protein: CASSLENQKQFF. Full variable domain (remainder filled in from reference TRBV7-6 and TRBJ2-1): GAGVSQSPRYKVTKRGQDVALRCDPISGHVSLYWYRQALGQGPEFLTYFNYEAQQDKSGLPNDRFSAERPEGSISTLTIQRTEQRDSAMYRCASSLENQKQFFGPGTRLTVL.

The rearrangement links TRBV5-1 to TRBJ2-7, with a possible D match to TRBD1 (6 bases). This CDR3 is 17 amino acids long. V shed 1 base and J shed 3 bases, with 20 bases lying between them. Germline CDR1 reads SGHRS; CDR2 reads YFSETQ. The CDR3 nucleotides are TGCGCCAGCAGCTTGATGGGCGGGCCCAGGGGTAACTACGAGCAGTACTTC. Translated, it gives CASSLMGGPRGNYEQYF.

In this sample, this clone turned up a few times. The chain carries TRBV7-7 and TRBJ2-5; 8 bases agree with TRBD2. With 5 bases clipped from V and 5 bases from J, the junction kept 10 bases outside the gene matches. The germline V gene has CDR1 SSHAT and CDR2 FNYEAQ (reference sequence). The CDR3 consists of 15 residues. CDR3: CASSPGGGSRETQYF. The CDR3 DNA reads TGTGCCAGCAGCCCGGGGGGGGGAAGTCGGGAGACCCAGTACTTC.

In its sample, this clone was seen a few times. The V gene is TRBV5-1, the J gene TRBJ2-2; D uncertain. The CDR3 runs to 16 residues. Trimming left V 0 bases short and J 3 bases short, with 12 bases between. CDR1 and CDR2 (germline): SGHRS, YFSETQ. CDR3 in amino acids: CASSLAGKTDTGELFF. The DNA for the CDR3 is TGCGCCAGCAGCTTGGCAGGCAAGACGGACACCGGGGAGCTGTTTTTT.

This clone has more than one count but fewer than ten. V is TRBV4-1 and J is TRBJ1-2, with D maybe TRBD1 (6 bases). Per the germline V gene, CDR1 is MGHRA and CDR2 is YSYEKL. V was trimmed by 2 bases and J by 8 bases, leaving 18 bases between them. The CDR3 runs 15 residues. The CDR3 DNA reads TGCGCCAGCAGCCAACCCCGGGACAAGGGAAAGGGCTACACCTTC. It specifies CASSQPRDKGKGYTF.

The rearrangement links TRBV9 to TRBJ2-1, with TRBD2 identical over 8 bases. The CDR3 contains 16 residues. The V and J ends lost 0 bases and 7 bases, in that order; junction bases with no gene match: 9. CDR1 is SGDLS and CDR2 is YYNGEE in the germline V gene. CDR3 in DNA: TGTGCCAGCAGCGTAGAACCTAGCGGGCAGGTTAATGAGCAGTTCTTC. Residues: CASSVEPSGQVNEQFF.

V and J are TRBV19 and TRBJ1-5; no reliable D call. Trimming took off 2 bases at V and 5 bases at J, with 10 bases between the two ends. The CDR3 has 14 residues. Looked up from germline, CDR1 is LNHDA and CDR2 is SQIVND (reference sequence). CDR3 coding DNA: TGTGCCAGTAGTATACCTCCCCCCGATCAGCCCCAGCATTTT. As protein: CASSIPPPDQPQHF. Variable domain in full (rest from reference TRBV19 and TRBJ1-5): DGGITQSPKYLFRKEGQNVTLSCEQNLNHDAMYWYRQDPGQGLRLIYYSQIVNDFQKGDIAEGYSVSREKKESFPLTVTSAQKNPTAFYLCASSIPPPDQPQHFGDGTRLSIL.

The chain uses TRBV6-1 and TRBJ2-5, with D unclear. The germline CDR1 and CDR2 sequences are MNHNS and SASEGT. Trimming pared 3 bases from V and 2 bases from J, leaving 10 bases between. This CDR3 has 14 amino acids. CDR3 sequence (DNA): TGTGCCAGCAGTGAGGGTGCAGGTCAAGAGACCCAGTACTTC. Its protein is CASSEGAGQETQYF.

V gene TRBV6-5 combines with J gene TRBJ2-7; 7 bases are shared with TRBD1. CDR1 MNHEY and CDR2 SVGAGI come from the germline V gene. This CDR3 comprises 13 residues. V dropped 6 bases and J dropped 3; count of bases not matched to a gene: 5. The DNA of the CDR3 is TGTGCCAGCAGGCCGACAGGGATCTACGAGCAGTACTTC. The encoded protein is CASRPTGIYEQYF.

This chain connects TRBV6-5 to TRBJ2-7; 12 bases fit TRBD2. Germline V gene data show CDR1 as MNHEY and CDR2 as SVGAGI. J gave up 2 bases and V 4 bases, and 3 bases lay outside the gene matches. The CDR3 runs to 15 residues. CDR3 DNA sequence: TGTGCCAGCAGTTTTGGACTAGCGGGGACCTACGAGCAGTACTTC. It specifies CASSFGLAGTYEQYF.

This clone was counted once. This chain joins TRBV7-3 and TRBJ2-2, with 12 bases lining up with TRBD2. The CDR3 consists of 16 residues. Per the germline V gene, CDR1 is SGHTA and CDR2 is FQGTGA. The V gene end was trimmed by 4 bases and the J gene end by 4 bases; junction bases not matched to a gene: 4. DNA of the CDR3: TGTGCCAGCAGCTCGTTGACTAGCGGGAGCACCGGGGAGCTGTTTTTT. Translated: CASSSLTSGSTGELFF.

The rearrangement links TRBV30 to TRBJ2-3; TRBD1 might be the D (6 bases). The V end lost 2 bases, the J end lost 6 bases, and 9 bases lay between the germline ends. Germline CDR1 is GTSNPN and CDR2 is SVGIG (reference sequence). This CDR3 has 12 residues. The CDR3 spells CAWSYRADTQYF. The CDR3 bases are TGTGCCTGGAGTTACAGGGCCGATACGCAGTATTTT. Variable domain in full (rest from reference TRBV30 and TRBJ2-3): SQTIHQWPATLVQPVGSPLSLECTVEGTSNPNLYWYRQAAGRGLQLLFYSVGIGQISSEVPQNLSASRPQDRQFILSSKKLLLSDSGFYLCAWSYRADTQYFGPGTRLTVL.

Here the CDR3 reads CASSSSTGPDVREPQHF. The DNA of the CDR3 is TGTGCCAGCAGCTCGTCGACAGGCCCAGACGTAAGAGAGCCCCAGCATTTT. The chain joins TRBV27 to TRBJ1-5; maybe TRBD1 (6 bases). The germline gives CDR1 MNHEY, CDR2 SMNVEV (reference sequence). Deletions cut 6 bases from V and 8 bases from J, with 26 bases between. CDR3 length: 17 amino acids.

The V call is TRBV5-1, the J call TRBJ2-2; 14 positions agree with TRBD2. V gave up 2 bases and J gave up 0 bases; unmatched junction bases: 6. The CDR3 covers 19 residues. The germline gives CDR1 SGHRS, CDR2 YFSETQ. The CDR3: CASSFSGTSGRANTGELFF. The CDR3 DNA reads TGCGCCAGCAGCTTTTCTGGGACTAGCGGGAGAGCGAACACCGGGGAGCTGTTTTTT.

The rearrangement uses TRBV5-4 and TRBJ2-3; 7 nucleotides match TRBD1. The ends lost 0 bases at V and 6 bases at J; junction bases unmatched: 4. Germline V gene data show CDR1 as SGHNT and CDR2 as YYREEE (reference sequence). The CDR3 has 14 residues. CDR3 sequence (DNA): TGTGCCAGCAGCTTGGAAAGGGGGCGGGATACGCAGTATTTT. This gives the protein CASSLERGRDTQYF.

The chain couples TRBV5-1 to TRBJ2-5, with 10 bases lining up with TRBD1. V shed 4 bases, J shed 2 bases, and the junction held 11 bases outside the gene matches. Germline assignment: CDR1 SGHRS and CDR2 YFSETQ. The CDR3 extends over 17 amino acids. CDR3 coding DNA: TGCGCCAGCAGCCCCGGGACAGGGGTTCGGGGTCAAGAGACCCAGTACTTC. It translates to CASSPGTGVRGQETQYF. Together with reference TRBV5-1 and TRBJ2-5, the CDR3 gives the full variable domain: KAGVTQTPRYLIKTRGQQVTLSCSPISGHRSVSWYQQTPGQGLQFLFEYFSETQRNKGNFPGRFSGRQFSNSRSEMNVSTLELGDSALYLCASSPGTGVRGQETQYFGPGTRLLVL.

In this sample, this clone turned up once. This chain joins TRBV9 and TRBJ2-2, with 8 bases aligning to TRBD2. The germline V gene has CDR1 SGDLS and CDR2 YYNGEE. This CDR3 contains 16 residues. The trim removed 0 bases at V and 7 bases at J, leaving 8 bases unmatched. Written as DNA, the CDR3 is TGTGCCAGCAGCGTAGGAGCGGGAGAAGGTATCGGGGAGCTGTTTTTT. This codes for CASSVGAGEGIGELFF.

The rearrangement joins TRBV5-6 to TRBJ2-2; D ambiguous. The CDR3 runs to 16 residues. In germline, CDR1 is SGHDT, CDR2 YYEEEE. Trimming removed 0 bases from V and 5 bases from J, with 14 bases in between. The CDR3: CASSLEELGRTGELFF. The DNA of the CDR3 is TGTGCCAGCAGCTTGGAGGAGTTAGGTCGAACCGGGGAGCTGTTTTTT.

This chain uses TRBV4-1 with TRBJ1-2; D possibly corresponds to TRBD1 (5 bases). Germline lookup yields CDR1 MGHRA and CDR2 YSYEKL. The CDR3 length is 16 residues. Trimming removed 0 bases from V and 1 base from J, with 12 bases in between. CDR3 coding DNA: TGCGCCAGCAGCCAAGATGCCCAGGGTGGTAACTATGGCTACACCTTC. It specifies CASSQDAQGGNYGYTF.

This clone was seen a single time. The rearrangement joins TRBV7-9 to TRBJ2-3, with 8 bases identical to TRBD2. This CDR3 is 16 amino acids long. Germline-derived CDR1 and CDR2 are SEHNR and FQNEAQ (reference sequence). V lost 6 bases, J lost 4 bases, and 12 bases stayed unmatched. DNA of the CDR3: TGTGCCAGCAGATTACTAGCGGCTAACTTCCCAGATACGCAGTATTTT. Its translation is CASRLLAANFPDTQYF.

The table lists this clone with a count of one. Within the sample, other DNA sequences also encode this same CDR3. The chain has TRBV9 and TRBJ2-2; 10 nucleotides agree with TRBD1. This CDR3 has 16 amino acids. Germline values: CDR1 SGDLS, CDR2 YYNGEE. With V trimmed by 3 bases and J by 4 bases, 6 bases remained unmatched. CDR3 bases: TGTGCCAGCAGCGCCCGGGACAGGGGTGGCACCGGGGAGCTGTTTTTT. It specifies CASSARDRGGTGELFF.

This clone came up once. The J gene is TRBJ1-5, the V gene TRBV4-1; no definite D call. The CDR3 loop spans 16 amino acids. Germline V lookup: CDR1 MGHRA, CDR2 YSYEKL. The germline V and J ends were trimmed by 2 bases and 2 bases, with 13 bases remaining between them. CDR3 residues: CASSQLTVKGNQPQHF. For the CDR3, the DNA is TGCGCCAGCAGCCAATTAACAGTGAAGGGCAATCAGCCCCAGCATTTT.

The chain links TRBV5-6 to TRBJ2-7; tentative D call: TRBD1 (6 bases). Trimming pared 6 bases from V and 5 bases from J, leaving 12 bases between. In germline, CDR1 is SGHDT, CDR2 YYEEEE. The CDR3 length is 12 residues. This chain's CDR3 is CASKGNRDEQYF. The CDR3 DNA follows: TGTGCCAGCAAAGGTAACAGGGACGAGCAGTACTTC.

The rearrangement uses TRBV7-3 and TRBJ2-7, with a tentative D call TRBD2 (6 bases). Germline CDR1 SGHTA, CDR2 FQGTGA. V was pared by 5 bases and J by 7 bases, with 15 bases between. The CDR3 spans 13 residues. CDR3 DNA sequence: TGTGCCAGCAGCCAAGGCACCGGGGGAGAGCAGTACTTC. It translates to CASSQGTGGEQYF.

The V and J genes are TRBV20-1 and TRBJ1-5, with D unclear. Germline-derived CDR1 and CDR2 are DFQATT and SNEGSKA (reference sequence). This CDR3 comprises 11 residues. Trimming removed 0 bases at V and 16 bases at J, with 13 bases between. CDR3 nucleotide sequence: TGCAGTGCTAGAGATAAGGCCAGCGTACATTTT. Amino acid sequence: CSARDKASVHF.